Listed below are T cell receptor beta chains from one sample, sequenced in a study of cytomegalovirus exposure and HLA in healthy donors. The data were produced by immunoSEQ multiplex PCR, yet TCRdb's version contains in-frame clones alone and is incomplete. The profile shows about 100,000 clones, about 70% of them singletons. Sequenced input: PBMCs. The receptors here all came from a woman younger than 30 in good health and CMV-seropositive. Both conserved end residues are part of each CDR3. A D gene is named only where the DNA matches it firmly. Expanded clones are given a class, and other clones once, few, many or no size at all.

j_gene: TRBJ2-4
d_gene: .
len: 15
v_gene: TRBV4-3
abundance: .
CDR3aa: CASSEEEGISNIQYF
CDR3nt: TGCGCCAGCAGCGAAGAGGAGGGAATTTCTAACATTCAGTACTTC

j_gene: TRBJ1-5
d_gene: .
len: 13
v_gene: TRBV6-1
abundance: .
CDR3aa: CASNYGGNQPQHF
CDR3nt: TGTGCCAGCAACTACGGGGGGAATCAGCCCCAGCATTTT

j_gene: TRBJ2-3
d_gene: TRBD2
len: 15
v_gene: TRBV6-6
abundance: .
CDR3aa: CASRLGASGRDTQYF
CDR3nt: TGTGCCAGCAGACTAGGAGCTAGCGGGAGAGATACGCAGTATTTT

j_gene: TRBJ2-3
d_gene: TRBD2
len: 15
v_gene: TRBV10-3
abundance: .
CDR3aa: CAISVAGGSTDTQYF
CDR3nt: TGTGCCATCAGTGTAGCGGGAGGCTCCACAGATACGCAGTATTTT

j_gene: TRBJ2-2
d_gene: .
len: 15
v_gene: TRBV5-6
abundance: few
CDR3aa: CASSLISDNTGELFF
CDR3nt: TGTGCCAGCAGCTTGATTAGCGACAACACCGGGGAGCTGTTTTTT

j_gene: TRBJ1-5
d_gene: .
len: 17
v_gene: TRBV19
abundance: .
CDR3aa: CASSIVVSDKGHQPQHF
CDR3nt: TGTGCCAGTAGTATTGTAGTGAGCGATAAGGGGCATCAGCCCCAGCATTTT

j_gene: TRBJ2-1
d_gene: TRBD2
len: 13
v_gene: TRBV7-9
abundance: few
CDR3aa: CASSLALAEWQFF
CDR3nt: TGTGCCAGCAGCTTAGCACTAGCGGAATGGCAGTTCTTC

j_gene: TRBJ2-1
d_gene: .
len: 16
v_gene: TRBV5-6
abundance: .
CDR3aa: CASSLEPGNSYNEQFF
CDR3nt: TGTGCCAGCAGCTTGGAGCCCGGGAACTCATACAATGAGCAGTTCTTC

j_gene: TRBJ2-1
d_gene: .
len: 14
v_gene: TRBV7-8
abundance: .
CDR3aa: CASSLGSAYNEQFF
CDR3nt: TGTGCCAGCAGCTTAGGCAGTGCCTACAATGAGCAGTTCTTC

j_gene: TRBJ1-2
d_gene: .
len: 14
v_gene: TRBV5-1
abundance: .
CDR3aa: CASSLAWGDHGYTF
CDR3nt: TGCGCCAGCAGCTTGGCGTGGGGGGATCATGGCTACACCTTC

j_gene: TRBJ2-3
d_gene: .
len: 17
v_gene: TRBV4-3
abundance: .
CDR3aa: CASSQEAPAGRIDTQYF
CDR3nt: TGCGCCAGCAGCCAAGAAGCCCCTGCGGGAAGGATAGATACGCAGTATTTT

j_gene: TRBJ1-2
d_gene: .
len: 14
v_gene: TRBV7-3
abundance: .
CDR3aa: CASSARDQEGGYTF
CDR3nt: TGTGCCAGCAGCGCCCGGGACCAGGAGGGTGGCTACACCTTC

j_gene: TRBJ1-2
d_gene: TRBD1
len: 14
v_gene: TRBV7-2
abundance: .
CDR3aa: CASSEWTGENGYTF
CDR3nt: TGTGCCAGCAGCGAATGGACAGGGGAAAATGGCTACACCTTC

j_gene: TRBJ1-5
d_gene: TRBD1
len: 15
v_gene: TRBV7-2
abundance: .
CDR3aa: CASSSGTGVWQPQHF
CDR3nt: TGTGCCAGCAGCTCCGGGACAGGGGTATGGCAGCCCCAGCATTTT

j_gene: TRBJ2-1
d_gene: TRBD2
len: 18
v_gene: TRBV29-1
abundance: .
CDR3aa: CSVEGSLLAGGPSNEQFF
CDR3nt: TGCAGCGTTGAAGGGTCGTTACTAGCGGGAGGGCCCAGCAATGAGCAGTTCTTC

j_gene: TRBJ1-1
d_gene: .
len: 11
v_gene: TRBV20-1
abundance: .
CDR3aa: CSARGDTEAFF
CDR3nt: TGCAGTGCTAGAGGAGACACTGAAGCTTTCTTT

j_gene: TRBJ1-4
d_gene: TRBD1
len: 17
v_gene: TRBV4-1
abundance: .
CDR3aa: CASSQDPRGTGREKLFF
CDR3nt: TGCGCCAGCAGCCAAGATCCCCGGGGGACAGGTAGGGAAAAACTGTTTTTT

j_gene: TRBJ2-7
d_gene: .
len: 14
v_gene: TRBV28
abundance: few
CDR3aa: CASNAGADTYEQYF
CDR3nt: TGTGCCAGCAACGCGGGGGCTGATACCTACGAGCAGTACTTC

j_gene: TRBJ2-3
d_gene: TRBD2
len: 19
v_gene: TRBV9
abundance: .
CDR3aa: CASSIIGTSGRALSDTQYF
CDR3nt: TGTGCCAGCAGCATCATTGGGACTAGCGGGAGGGCCTTATCAGATACGCAGTATTTT

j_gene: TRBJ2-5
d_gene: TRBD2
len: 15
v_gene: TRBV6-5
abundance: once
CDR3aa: CASSFLAGAGETQYF
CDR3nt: TGTGCCAGCAGTTTCCTAGCGGGAGCGGGAGAGACCCAGTACTTC

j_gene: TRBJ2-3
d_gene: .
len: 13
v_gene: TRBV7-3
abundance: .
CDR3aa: CASGTGATDTQYF
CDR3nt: TGTGCCAGCGGTACAGGAGCCACAGATACGCAGTATTTT

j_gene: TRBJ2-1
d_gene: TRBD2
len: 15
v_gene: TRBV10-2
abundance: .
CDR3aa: CASELGLAGVYEQFF
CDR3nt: TGCGCCAGCGAACTTGGGCTAGCGGGGGTCTATGAGCAGTTCTTC

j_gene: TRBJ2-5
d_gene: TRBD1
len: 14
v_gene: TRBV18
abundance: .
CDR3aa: CASSPKTGLETQYF
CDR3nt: TGTGCCAGCTCACCAAAGACAGGGCTAGAGACCCAGTACTTC

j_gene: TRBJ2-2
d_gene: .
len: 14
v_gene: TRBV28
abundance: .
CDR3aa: CASSTGTPTGELFF
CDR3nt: TGTGCCAGCAGCACCGGGACTCCTACCGGGGAGCTGTTTTTT

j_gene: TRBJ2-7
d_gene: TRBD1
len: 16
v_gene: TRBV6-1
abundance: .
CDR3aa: CASSVGQGLISYEQYF
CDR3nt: TGTGCCAGCAGTGTGGGACAGGGGCTAATATCCTACGAGCAGTACTTC

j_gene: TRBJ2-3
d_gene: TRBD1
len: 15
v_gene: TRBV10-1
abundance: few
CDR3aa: CAHSNGTEYTDTQYF
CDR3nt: TGCGCCCACAGTAACGGGACAGAATACACAGATACGCAGTATTTT

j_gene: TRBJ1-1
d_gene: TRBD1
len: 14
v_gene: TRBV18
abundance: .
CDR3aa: CASRGQDGDTEAFF
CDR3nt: TGTGCCAGCAGGGGACAGGATGGGGACACTGAAGCTTTCTTT

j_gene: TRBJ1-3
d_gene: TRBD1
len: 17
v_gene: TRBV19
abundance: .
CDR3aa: CASSIGIQGASGNTIYF
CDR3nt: TGTGCCAGTAGTATTGGGATACAGGGGGCGTCTGGAAACACCATATATTTT

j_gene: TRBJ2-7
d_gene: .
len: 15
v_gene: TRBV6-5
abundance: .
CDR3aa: CASRRPGTNTYEQYF
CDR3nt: TGTGCCAGCAGACGCCCCGGGACAAATACCTACGAGCAGTACTTC

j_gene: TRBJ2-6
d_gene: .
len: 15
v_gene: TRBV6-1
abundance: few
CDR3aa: CASSEPDSGANVLTF
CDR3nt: TGTGCCAGCAGTGAACCAGACTCTGGGGCCAACGTCCTGACTTTC

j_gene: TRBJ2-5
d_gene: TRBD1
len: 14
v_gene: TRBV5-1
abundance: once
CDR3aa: CASRWTGEQETQYF
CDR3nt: TGCGCCAGCAGATGGACAGGGGAGCAAGAGACCCAGTACTTC

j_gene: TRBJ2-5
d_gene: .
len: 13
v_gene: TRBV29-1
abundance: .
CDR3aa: CSVDRRSQETQYF
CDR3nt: TGCAGCGTTGACAGGCGATCTCAAGAGACCCAGTACTTC

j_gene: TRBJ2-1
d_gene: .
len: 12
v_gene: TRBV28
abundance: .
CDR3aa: CASSALSRGGFF
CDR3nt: TGTGCCAGCAGTGCCCTATCCAGAGGGGGGTTCTTC

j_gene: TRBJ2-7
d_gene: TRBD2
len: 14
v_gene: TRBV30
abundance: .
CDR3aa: CAWMPLREGYEQYF
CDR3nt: TGTGCCTGGATGCCTTTGCGGGAGGGCTACGAGCAGTACTTC

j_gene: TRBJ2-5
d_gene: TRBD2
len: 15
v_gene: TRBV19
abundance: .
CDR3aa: CASSKVREVRETQYF
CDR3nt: TGTGCCAGTAGTAAAGTGCGGGAGGTCCGGGAGACCCAGTACTTC

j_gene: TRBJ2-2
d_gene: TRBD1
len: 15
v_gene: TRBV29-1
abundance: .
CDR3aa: CSAQGVPTNTGELFF
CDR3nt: TGCAGCGCCCAGGGGGTGCCAACGAACACCGGGGAGCTGTTTTTT

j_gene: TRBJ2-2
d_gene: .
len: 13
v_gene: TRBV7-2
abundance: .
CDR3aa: CASSLLAAGELFF
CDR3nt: TGTGCCAGCAGCTTATTGGCGGCCGGGGAGCTGTTTTTT

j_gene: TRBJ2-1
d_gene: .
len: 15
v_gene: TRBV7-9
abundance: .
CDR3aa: CASSFRVRAHNEQFF
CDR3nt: TGTGCCAGCAGCTTTCGAGTCCGAGCGCACAATGAGCAGTTCTTC

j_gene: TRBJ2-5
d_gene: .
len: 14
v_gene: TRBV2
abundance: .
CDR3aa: CASYDSGRQETQYF
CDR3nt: TGTGCCAGCTACGACTCTGGTAGGCAAGAGACCCAGTACTTC

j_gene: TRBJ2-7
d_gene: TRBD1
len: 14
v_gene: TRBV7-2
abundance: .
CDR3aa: CASSLGQGAYEQYF
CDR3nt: TGTGCCAGCAGCTTAGGACAGGGAGCCTACGAGCAGTACTTC

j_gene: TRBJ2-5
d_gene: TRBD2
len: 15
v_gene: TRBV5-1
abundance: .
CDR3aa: CASSLAGGSQETQYF
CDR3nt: TGCGCCAGCAGCTTGGCGGGGGGGTCTCAAGAGACCCAGTACTTC

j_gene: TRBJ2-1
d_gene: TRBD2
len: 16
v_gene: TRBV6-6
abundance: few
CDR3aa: CASTRGGQSSYNEQFF
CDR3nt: TGTGCCAGCACAAGGGGAGGGCAAAGCTCCTACAATGAGCAGTTCTTC

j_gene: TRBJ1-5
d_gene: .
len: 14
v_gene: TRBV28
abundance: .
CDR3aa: CASVLGGPNQPQHF
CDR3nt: TGTGCCAGCGTCCTAGGGGGACCCAATCAGCCCCAGCATTTT

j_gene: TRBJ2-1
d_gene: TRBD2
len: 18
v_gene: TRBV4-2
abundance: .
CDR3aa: CASSQGYSGAGVHNEQFF
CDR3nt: TGTGCCAGCAGCCAAGGATACTCGGGAGCGGGAGTCCACAATGAGCAGTTCTTC

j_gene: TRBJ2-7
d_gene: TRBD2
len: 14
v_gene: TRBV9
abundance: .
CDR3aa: CASSVGLAAYEQYF
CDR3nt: TGTGCCAGCAGCGTGGGACTAGCGGCCTACGAGCAGTACTTC

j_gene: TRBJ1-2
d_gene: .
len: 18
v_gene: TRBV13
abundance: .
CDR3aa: CASSLKWYGGADNYGYTF
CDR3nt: TGTGCCAGCAGCTTAAAGTGGTATGGAGGGGCGGACAACTATGGCTACACCTTC

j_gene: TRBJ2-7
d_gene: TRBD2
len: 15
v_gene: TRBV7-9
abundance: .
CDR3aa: CASSLLGTSGYEQYF
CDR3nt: TGTGCCAGCAGCTTACTAGGTACTAGCGGTTACGAGCAGTACTTC